The T cell receptor beta chain under discussion was sequenced for a study of CD39 and CD103 CD8 tumor-infiltrating T cells. This CDR3 contains 13 residues. Germline loops: CDR1 SEHNR, CDR2 FQNEAQ (reference sequence). V lost 5 bases, J lost 6 bases, and 11 bases lay in between. Memory CD8 T cells were sorted as CD8+CD4-CD45RA-, any CCR7 status. The method was immunoSEQ multiplex PCR; TCRdb's version includes in-frame clones alone and lacks a portion of them. Among around 8,100 clones listed, around three fifths were seen once. J is TRBJ2-1 and V is TRBV7-9, with a tentative D call TRBD2 (7 bases). The receptor comes from a human donor with head and neck squamous cell carcinoma. Sequencing input: CD8+ T cells sorted from blood. Subset specified: total memory CD8 T cells (CD45RA-CCR7+/-) from blood or uninvolved lymph node. The CDR3 spells CASSPGGRNEQFF. CDR3 nucleotide sequence: TGTGCCAGCAGCCCGGGGGGCCGCAATGAGCAGTTCTTC.